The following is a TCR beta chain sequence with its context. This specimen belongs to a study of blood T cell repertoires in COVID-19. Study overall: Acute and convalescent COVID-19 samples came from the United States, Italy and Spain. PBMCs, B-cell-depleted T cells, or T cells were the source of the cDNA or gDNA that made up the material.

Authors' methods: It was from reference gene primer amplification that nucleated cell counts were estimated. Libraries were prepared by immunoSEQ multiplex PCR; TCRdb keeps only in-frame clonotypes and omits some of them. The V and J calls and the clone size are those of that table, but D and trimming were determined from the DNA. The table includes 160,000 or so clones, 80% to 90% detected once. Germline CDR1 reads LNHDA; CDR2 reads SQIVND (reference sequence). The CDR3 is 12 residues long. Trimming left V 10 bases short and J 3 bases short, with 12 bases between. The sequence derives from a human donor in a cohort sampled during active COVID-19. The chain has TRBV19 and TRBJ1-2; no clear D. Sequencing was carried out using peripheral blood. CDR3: CATWRLDYGYTF. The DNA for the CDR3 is TGTGCCACCTGGAGATTGGACTATGGCTACACCTTC.